The sequence of this T cell receptor (beta chain) was determined in a study of human T cells and chemical hapten exposure. Study outcomes and limitations: TCRs exceeding a frequency of 1 in 1000 stayed unchanged under DPC sensitization.

This CDR3 is built from 14 residues. Trimming cost V 1 base and J 5 bases, with 14 bases left between them. Germline V gene lookup returns CDR1 DFQATT and CDR2 SNEGSKA (reference sequence). The template was total RNA from unfractionated whole blood. This clonotype appeared many times. Its target is not known. TCRdb passed the 5' RACE reads through MiXCR, listing each CDR3 protein once. Among about 140,000 distinct CDR3 sequences, about 4.3% were seen once, and the ten largest hold 1.3% to 1.5%. This sequence originates from a female donor in good health. The V gene is TRBV20-1, the J gene TRBJ1-1; D remains ambiguous. CDR3 protein: CSARGGDGPTEAFF. The CDR3 DNA reads as TGCAGTGCTAGAGGAGGTGATGGGCCGACTGAAGCTTTCTTT.